These T cell receptor beta chains were read from a single sample in a study of OX40 agonist ivuxolimab in advanced cancers. The repertoire was sequenced with immunoSEQ multiplex PCR; TCRdb's copy has only in-frame clones and lacks some. The repertoire has some 53,000 clones, approximately 94% of them found once; the top ten carry 10% to 15%. Sequences were derived from CD4+ or CD8+ T cells sorted from blood, sampled in a trial of the OX40 agonist ivuxolimab. All receptors come from an adult with an advanced solid tumor such as melanoma, head and neck, liver or kidney cancer. Each CDR3 is given with its conserved first and last residue. A D gene is named only where the DNA matches it firmly. Clone size appears in some rows only: once, few, many, or a class for an expanded clone.

length,V,D,size,J,CDR3,DNA
17,TRBV18,.,.,TRBJ2-3,CASSPPLGTLGTDTQYF,TGTGCCAGCTCACCACCGCTGGGGACCCTAGGCACAGATACGCAGTATTTT
14,TRBV9,TRBD1,.,TRBJ2-2,CASQGQEGTGELFF,TGTGCCAGCCAGGGACAGGAGGGGACCGGGGAGCTGTTTTTT
13,TRBV4-1,.,.,TRBJ2-7,CASSHKTGLEQYF,TGCGCCAGCAGCCATAAAACAGGGCTCGAGCAGTACTTC
15,TRBV7-2,TRBD2,.,TRBJ2-5,CASSFGLAGAETQYF,TGTGCCAGCAGCTTTGGTCTAGCGGGAGCAGAGACCCAGTACTTC
13,TRBV6-6,.,.,TRBJ2-1,CATWLGGINEQFF,TGTGCCACTTGGCTCGGGGGTATTAATGAGCAGTTCTTC
15,TRBV7-3,TRBD1,.,TRBJ2-1,CASSWTGGPYNEQFF,TGTGCCAGCAGCTGGACAGGGGGACCCTACAATGAGCAGTTCTTC
16,TRBV5-1,.,.,TRBJ2-5,CASSLAGTSAQETQYF,TGCGCCAGCAGCTTGGCCGGGACATCTGCCCAAGAGACCCAGTACTTC
13,TRBV30,TRBD1,.,TRBJ2-3,CAYRQGRSDTRYF,TGTGCCTACCGACAGGGGAGGTCAGATACGCGGTATTTT
18,TRBV23-1,TRBD1,once,TRBJ2-1,CASSQSHPDRAFYNEQFF,TGCGCCAGCAGTCAATCACACCCGGACAGGGCCTTCTACAATGAGCAGTTCTTC
13,TRBV27,TRBD1,.,TRBJ2-7,CASSLTGGGEQYF,TGTGCCAGCAGCTTAACAGGGGGCGGGGAGCAGTACTTC
17,TRBV19,TRBD2,.,TRBJ2-1,CASSIEGLASSYNEQFF,TGTGCCAGTAGTATAGAGGGACTAGCGAGCTCCTACAATGAGCAGTTCTTC
14,TRBV27,TRBD2,.,TRBJ2-7,CASSPGLAAYEQYF,TGTGCCAGCAGTCCAGGGCTAGCGGCCTACGAGCAGTACTTC
14,TRBV29-1,TRBD2,.,TRBJ2-3,CSVHGTSGTDTQYF,TGCAGCGTCCACGGGACTAGCGGCACAGATACGCAGTATTTT
13,TRBV19,.,.,TRBJ2-7,CASSTTGSNEQYF,TGTGCCAGTAGTACAACAGGGTCCAACGAGCAGTACTTC
16,TRBV28,TRBD1,.,TRBJ2-2,CASTSGGNPNTGELFF,TGTGCCAGCACCTCAGGGGGAAACCCGAACACCGGGGAGCTGTTTTTT
13,TRBV11-3,TRBD1,.,TRBJ2-7,CASSPGGSYEQYF,TGTGCCAGCAGCCCAGGGGGATCCTACGAGCAGTACTTC
18,TRBV9,TRBD2,.,TRBJ2-1,CASSGPRTSGRGYNEQFF,TGTGCCAGTTCCGGTCCCAGGACTAGCGGTAGAGGCTACAATGAGCAGTTCTTC
16,TRBV27,TRBD1,.,TRBJ2-1,CASSLSRTGGMNEQFF,TGTGCCAGCAGTTTATCCCGGACAGGGGGGATGAATGAGCAGTTCTTC
14,TRBV2,.,.,TRBJ2-7,CASSEPPRGPEQYF,TGTGCCAGCAGTGAACCCCCGCGAGGACCCGAGCAGTACTTC
14,TRBV4-1,.,.,TRBJ2-7,CASSQDVGPYEQYF,TGCGCCAGCAGCCAAGACGTGGGACCCTACGAGCAGTACTTC
14,TRBV10-3,.,.,TRBJ2-1,CAISAEGSYNEQFF,TGTGCCATCAGTGCAGAGGGCTCCTACAATGAGCAGTTCTTC
15,TRBV7-2,.,.,TRBJ2-7,CASSILGPTNYEQYF,TGTGCCAGCAGCATATTAGGACCGACAAACTACGAGCAGTACTTC
14,TRBV7-8,TRBD2,.,TRBJ2-7,CASSTAGGTYEQYF,TGTGCCAGCAGCACAGCGGGAGGAACCTACGAGCAGTACTTC
15,TRBV9,TRBD1,.,TRBJ2-7,CASSVGGTGAYEQYF,TGTGCCAGCAGCGTAGGAGGGACAGGGGCCTACGAGCAGTACTTC
14,TRBV5-4,TRBD1,.,TRBJ2-7,CASSFRDSLYEQYF,TGTGCCAGCAGCTTCAGGGACAGCTTATACGAGCAGTACTTC
16,TRBV7-9,.,.,TRBJ2-5,CASSLKGSGDQETQYF,TGTGCCAGCAGCTTAAAAGGTAGCGGAGATCAAGAGACCCAGTACTTC
16,TRBV28,.,medium-sized,TRBJ2-4,CASSQDYLPAKNIQYF,TGTGCCAGCAGCCAGGACTACCTACCAGCCAAAAACATTCAGTACTTC